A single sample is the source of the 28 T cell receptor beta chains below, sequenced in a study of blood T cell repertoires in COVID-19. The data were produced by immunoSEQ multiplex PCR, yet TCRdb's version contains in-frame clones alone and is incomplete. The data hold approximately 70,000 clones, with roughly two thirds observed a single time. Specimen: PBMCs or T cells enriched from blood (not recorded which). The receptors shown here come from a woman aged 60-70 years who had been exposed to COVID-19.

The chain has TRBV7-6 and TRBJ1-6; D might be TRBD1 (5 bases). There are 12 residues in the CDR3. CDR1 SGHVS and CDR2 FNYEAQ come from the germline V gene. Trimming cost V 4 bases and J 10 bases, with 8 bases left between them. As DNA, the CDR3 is TGTGCCAGCAGCTCCCGACAGTCACCCCTCCACTTT. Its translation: CASSSRQSPLHF.

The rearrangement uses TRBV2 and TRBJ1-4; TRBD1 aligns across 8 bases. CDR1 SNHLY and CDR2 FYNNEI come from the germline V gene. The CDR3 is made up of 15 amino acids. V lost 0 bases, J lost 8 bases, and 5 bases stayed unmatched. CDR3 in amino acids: CASSEARRQGEKLFF. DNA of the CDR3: TGTGCCAGCAGTGAAGCGAGACGACAGGGGGAAAAACTGTTTTTT.

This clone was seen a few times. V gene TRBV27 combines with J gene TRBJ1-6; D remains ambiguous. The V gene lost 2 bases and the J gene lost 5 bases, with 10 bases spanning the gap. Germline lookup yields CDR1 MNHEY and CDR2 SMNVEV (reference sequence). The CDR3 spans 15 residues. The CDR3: CASSLGGSNNSPLHF. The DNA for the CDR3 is TGTGCCAGCAGTTTAGGAGGATCTAATAATTCACCCCTCCACTTT.

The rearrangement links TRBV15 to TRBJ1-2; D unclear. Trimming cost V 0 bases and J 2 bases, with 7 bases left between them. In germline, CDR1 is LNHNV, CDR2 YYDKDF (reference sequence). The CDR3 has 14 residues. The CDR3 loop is CATSRDKSNYGYTF. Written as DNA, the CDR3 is TGTGCCACCAGCAGAGATAAATCCAACTATGGCTACACCTTC.

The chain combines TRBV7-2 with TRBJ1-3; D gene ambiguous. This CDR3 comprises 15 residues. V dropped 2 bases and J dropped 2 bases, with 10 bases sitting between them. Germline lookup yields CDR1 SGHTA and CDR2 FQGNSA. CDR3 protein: CASSLNLRAGNTIYF. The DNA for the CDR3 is TGTGCCAGCAGCTTAAATTTGAGAGCTGGAAACACCATATATTTT.

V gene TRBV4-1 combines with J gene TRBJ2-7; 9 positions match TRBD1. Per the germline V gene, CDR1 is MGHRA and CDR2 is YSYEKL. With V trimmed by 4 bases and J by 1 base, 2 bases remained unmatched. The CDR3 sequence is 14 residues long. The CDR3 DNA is TGCGCCAGCAGCCCTGACAGGGGGTCCTACGAGCAGTACTTC. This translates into CASSPDRGSYEQYF.

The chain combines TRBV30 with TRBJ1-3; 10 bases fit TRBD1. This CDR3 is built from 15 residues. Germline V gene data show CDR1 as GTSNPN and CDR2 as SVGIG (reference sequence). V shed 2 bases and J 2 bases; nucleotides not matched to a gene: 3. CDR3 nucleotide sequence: TGTGCCTGGAGTCCCGGACAGGGGGCTGGAAACACCATATATTTT. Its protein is CAWSPGQGAGNTIYF.

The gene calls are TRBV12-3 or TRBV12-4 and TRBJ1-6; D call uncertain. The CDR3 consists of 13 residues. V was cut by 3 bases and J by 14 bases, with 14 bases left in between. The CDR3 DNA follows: TGTGCCAGCAGTTTTTCCCTTCCCACGGCCCTCCACTTT. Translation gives CASSFSLPTALHF.

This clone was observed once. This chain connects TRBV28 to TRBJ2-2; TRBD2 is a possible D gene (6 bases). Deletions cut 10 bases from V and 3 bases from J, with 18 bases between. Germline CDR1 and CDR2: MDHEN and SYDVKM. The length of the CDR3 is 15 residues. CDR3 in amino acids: CATGAYGGYTGELFF. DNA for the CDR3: TGTGCCACTGGGGCCTACGGGGGATACACCGGGGAGCTGTTTTTT.

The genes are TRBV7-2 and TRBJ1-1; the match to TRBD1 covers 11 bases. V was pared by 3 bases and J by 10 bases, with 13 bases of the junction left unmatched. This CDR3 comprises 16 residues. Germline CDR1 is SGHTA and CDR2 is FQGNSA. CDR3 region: CASSFRTGGAINGAFF. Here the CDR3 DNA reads TGTGCCAGCAGCTTTCGGACAGGGGGCGCGATAAACGGAGCTTTCTTT.

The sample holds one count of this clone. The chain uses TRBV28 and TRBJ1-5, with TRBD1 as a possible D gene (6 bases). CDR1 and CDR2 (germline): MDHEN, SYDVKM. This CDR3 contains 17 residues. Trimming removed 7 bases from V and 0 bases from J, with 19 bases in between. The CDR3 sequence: CASTQGQGLNSNQPQHF. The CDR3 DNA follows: TGTGCCAGCACCCAGGGGCAGGGCCTCAATAGCAATCAGCCCCAGCATTTT.

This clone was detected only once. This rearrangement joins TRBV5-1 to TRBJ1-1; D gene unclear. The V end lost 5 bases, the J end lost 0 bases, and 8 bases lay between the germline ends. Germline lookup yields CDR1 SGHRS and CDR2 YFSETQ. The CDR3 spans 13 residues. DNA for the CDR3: TGCGCCAGCAGAAGCGAGATGAACACTGAAGCTTTCTTT. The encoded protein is CASRSEMNTEAFF.

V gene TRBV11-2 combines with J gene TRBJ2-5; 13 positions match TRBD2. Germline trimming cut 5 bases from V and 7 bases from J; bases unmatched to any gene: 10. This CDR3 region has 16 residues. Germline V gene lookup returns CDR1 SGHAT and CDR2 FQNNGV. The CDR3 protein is CASSSRTSGGGGTQYF. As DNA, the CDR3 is TGTGCCAGCAGCAGTCGGACTAGCGGGGGCGGTGGGACCCAGTACTTC. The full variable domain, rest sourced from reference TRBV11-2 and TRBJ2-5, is EAGVAQSPRYKIIEKRQSVAFWCNPISGHATLYWYQQILGQGPKLLIQFQNNGVVDDSQLPKDRFSAERLKGVDSTLKIQPAKLEDSAVYLCASSSRTSGGGGTQYFGPGTRLLVL.

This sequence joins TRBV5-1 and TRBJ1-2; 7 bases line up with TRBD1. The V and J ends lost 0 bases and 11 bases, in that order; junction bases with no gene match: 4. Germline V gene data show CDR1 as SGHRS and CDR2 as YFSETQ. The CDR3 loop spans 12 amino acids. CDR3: CASSLAGQAYTF. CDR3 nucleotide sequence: TGCGCCAGCAGCTTGGCCGGACAGGCTTACACCTTC.

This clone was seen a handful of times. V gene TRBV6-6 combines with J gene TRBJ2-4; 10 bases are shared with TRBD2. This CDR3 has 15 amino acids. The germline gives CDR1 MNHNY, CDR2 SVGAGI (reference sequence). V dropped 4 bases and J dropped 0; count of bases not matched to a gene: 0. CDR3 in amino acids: CASSSSGGAKNIQYF. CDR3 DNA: TGTGCCAGCAGTTCTAGCGGGGGAGCCAAAAACATTCAGTACTTC.

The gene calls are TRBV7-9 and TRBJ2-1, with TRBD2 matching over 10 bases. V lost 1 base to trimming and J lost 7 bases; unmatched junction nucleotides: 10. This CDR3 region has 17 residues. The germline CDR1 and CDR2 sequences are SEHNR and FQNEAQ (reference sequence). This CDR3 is CASSLVRSSGSANEQFF. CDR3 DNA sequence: TGTGCCAGCAGCTTAGTTCGGTCTAGCGGGAGTGCAAATGAGCAGTTCTTC.

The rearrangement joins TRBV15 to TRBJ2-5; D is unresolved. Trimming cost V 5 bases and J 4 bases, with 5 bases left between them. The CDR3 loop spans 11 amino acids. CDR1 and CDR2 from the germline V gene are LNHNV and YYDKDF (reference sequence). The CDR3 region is CATSGRETQYF. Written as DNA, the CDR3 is TGTGCCACCAGCGGCAGAGAGACCCAGTACTTC.

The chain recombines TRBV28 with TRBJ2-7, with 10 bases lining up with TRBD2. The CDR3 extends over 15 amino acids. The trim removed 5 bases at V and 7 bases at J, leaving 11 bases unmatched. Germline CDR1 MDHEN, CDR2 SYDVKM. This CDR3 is CASSRWKAGGREQYF. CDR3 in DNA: TGTGCCAGCAGTCGCTGGAAAGCGGGGGGGCGGGAGCAGTACTTC.

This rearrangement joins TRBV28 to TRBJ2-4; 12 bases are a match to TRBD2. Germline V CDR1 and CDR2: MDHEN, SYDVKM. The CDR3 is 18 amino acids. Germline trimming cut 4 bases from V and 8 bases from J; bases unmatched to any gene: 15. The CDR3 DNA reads TGTGCCAGCAGTTCGCTTTCTAGCGGGGGGGCCTATAGTGACATTCAGTACTTC. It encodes CASSSLSSGGAYSDIQYF.

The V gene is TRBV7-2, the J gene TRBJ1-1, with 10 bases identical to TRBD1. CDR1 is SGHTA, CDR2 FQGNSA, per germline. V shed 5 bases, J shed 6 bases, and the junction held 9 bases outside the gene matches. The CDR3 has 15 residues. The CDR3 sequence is CASSPGRDRGSEAFF. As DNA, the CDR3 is TGTGCCAGCAGCCCAGGGCGGGACAGGGGATCTGAAGCTTTCTTT.

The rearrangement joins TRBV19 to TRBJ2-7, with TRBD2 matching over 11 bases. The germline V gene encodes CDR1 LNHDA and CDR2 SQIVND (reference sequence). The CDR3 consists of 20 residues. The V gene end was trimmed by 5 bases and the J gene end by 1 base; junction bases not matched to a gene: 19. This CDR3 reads CASSQTPPLAGGRYSYEQYF. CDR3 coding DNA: TGTGCCAGTAGTCAAACCCCCCCTCTAGCGGGAGGCCGATATTCCTACGAGCAGTACTTC.

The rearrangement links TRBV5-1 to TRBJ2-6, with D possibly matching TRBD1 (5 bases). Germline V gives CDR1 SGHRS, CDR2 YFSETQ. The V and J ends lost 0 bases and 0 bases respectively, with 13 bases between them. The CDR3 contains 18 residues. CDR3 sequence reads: CASSLVVRASSGANVLTF. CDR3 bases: TGCGCCAGCAGCTTGGTGGTCAGGGCGAGCTCTGGGGCCAACGTCCTGACTTTC.

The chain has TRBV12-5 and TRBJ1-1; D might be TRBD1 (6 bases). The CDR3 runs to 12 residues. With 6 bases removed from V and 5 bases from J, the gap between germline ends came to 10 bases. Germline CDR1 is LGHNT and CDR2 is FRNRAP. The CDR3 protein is CASGNTGTEAFF. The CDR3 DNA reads TGTGCTAGTGGCAACACAGGGACTGAAGCTTTCTTT.

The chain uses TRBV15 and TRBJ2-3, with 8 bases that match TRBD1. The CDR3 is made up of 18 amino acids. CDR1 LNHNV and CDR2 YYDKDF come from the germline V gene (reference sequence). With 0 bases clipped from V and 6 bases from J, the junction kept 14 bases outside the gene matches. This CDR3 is CATSRELSGQARLDTQYF. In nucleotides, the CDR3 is TGTGCCACCAGCAGAGAACTTTCGGGACAGGCAAGATTGGATACGCAGTATTTT.

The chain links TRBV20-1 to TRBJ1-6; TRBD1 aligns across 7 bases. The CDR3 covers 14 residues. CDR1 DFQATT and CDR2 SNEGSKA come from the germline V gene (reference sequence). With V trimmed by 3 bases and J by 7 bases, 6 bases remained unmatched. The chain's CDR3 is CSASVGQVNSPLHF. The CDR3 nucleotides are TGCAGTGCTAGTGTAGGACAGGTGAATTCACCCCTCCACTTT.

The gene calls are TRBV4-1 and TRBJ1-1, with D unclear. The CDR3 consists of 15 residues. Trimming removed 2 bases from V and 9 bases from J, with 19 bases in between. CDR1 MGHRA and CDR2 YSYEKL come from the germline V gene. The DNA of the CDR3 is TGCGCCAGCAGCCAAATCCTAAGTTGGAGCTCTAAAGCTTTCTTT. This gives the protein CASSQILSWSSKAFF.

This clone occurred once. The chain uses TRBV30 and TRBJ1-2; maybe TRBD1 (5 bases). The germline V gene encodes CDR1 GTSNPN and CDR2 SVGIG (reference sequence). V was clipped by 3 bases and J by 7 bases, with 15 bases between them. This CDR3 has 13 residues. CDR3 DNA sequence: TGTGCCTGGAGAGATGGGGGGAACGCTGGCTACACCTTC. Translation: CAWRDGGNAGYTF.

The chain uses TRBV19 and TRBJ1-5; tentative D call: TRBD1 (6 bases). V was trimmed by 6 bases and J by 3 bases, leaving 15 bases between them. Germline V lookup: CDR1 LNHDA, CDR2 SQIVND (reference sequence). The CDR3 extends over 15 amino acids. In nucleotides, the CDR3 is TGTGCCAGTAGCGCCCCACAGGGATTCAATCAGCCCCAGCATTTT. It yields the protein CASSAPQGFNQPQHF.